This T cell receptor beta chain originates from a study of blood T cell repertoires in COVID-19. Study-wide background: From the United States, Italy and Spain came samples of acute and convalescent COVID-19. Sources were T cells, B-cell-depleted T cells, or PBMCs; the material itself was cDNA or gDNA.

V lost 5 bases and J 11 bases, leaving 21 bases between the germline ends. The CDR3 is made up of 14 amino acids. The germline V gene has CDR1 LNHDA and CDR2 SQIVND (reference sequence). Original processing methods: How many nucleated cells were present was estimated from reference gene primer amplification. The method was immunoSEQ multiplex PCR; TCRdb's version includes in-frame clones alone and lacks a portion of them. The D gene and trimming were derived from the DNA, and the V and J assignments and clone size from that table. The sample lists some 100,000 clones; approximately 85% were seen once.

The source is a woman aged 60-70 years with acute or convalescent COVID-19. The sequenced sample consisted of peripheral blood. The rearrangement links TRBV19 to TRBJ1-1, with D possibly being TRBD1 (6 bases). CDR3 loop: CASSLPQGSAKAFF. The DNA for the CDR3 is TGTGCCAGTAGTCTTCCGCAGGGGTCTGCGAAGGCTTTCTTT.